These 14 T cell receptor beta chains came from one sample sequenced in a study of CD8 T cells in Susac syndrome (dated by TCRdb to the late 2010s). The library was built by means of the immunoSEQ multiplex PCR assay. RNA was extracted using the RNeasy kit, and roughly 0.5 to 1 ug of the RNA was reverse transcribed with random hexamers. TCRdb redid the processing of the public reads, applying fastp at Q25 and MiXCR, and retained in-frame beta chains. Rows are unified per CDR3 protein, each entry keeping the most common DNA and genes. The sample data list approximately 87,000 distinct CDR3 sequences, and 95% to 97% of these were observed just once. Of the sample, around 0.41% falls within the top ten clones. The sequenced material came from CD8+ T cells from PBMCs. These receptors were taken from a human donor with Susac syndrome.

The rearrangement joins TRBV12-3 or TRBV12-4 to TRBJ1-6; 7 bases map to TRBD1. V lost 5 bases to trimming and J lost 15 bases; unmatched junction nucleotides: 10. The CDR3 extends over 13 amino acids. CDR3 nucleotides: TGTGCCAGCAGTCCCGACCGGACAGGTTTCCTCCACTTT. Protein: CASSPDRTGFLHF.

The rearrangement uses TRBV20-1 and TRBJ1-2; D might be TRBD1 (5 bases). The CDR3 length is 14 residues. The ends were cut back, 0 bases at V and 2 bases at J, with 10 bases in the middle. Germline assignment: CDR1 DFQATT and CDR2 SNEGSKA (reference sequence). The DNA for the CDR3 is TGCAGTGCTAGAGATGAGCAGGGCAACTATGGCTACACCTTC. Its translation: CSARDEQGNYGYTF.

This clonotype came up once. Written as DNA, the CDR3 is TGTGCCAGCTCACCGGAGACAGGGGCCTACGAGCAGTACTTC. This gives the protein CASSPETGAYEQYF. The rearrangement joins TRBV18 to TRBJ2-7; 8 bases are shared with TRBD1. V lost 3 bases and J lost 2; bases outside the gene matches: 3. The CDR3 totals 14 residues. Looked up from germline, CDR1 is KGHSH and CDR2 is LQKENI.

The chain carries TRBV20-1 and TRBJ2-7, with D possibly TRBD1 on 6 matching bases. Deletions cut 0 bases from V and 6 bases from J, with 21 bases between. The CDR3 runs to 16 residues. CDR1 and CDR2 (germline): DFQATT, SNEGSKA (reference sequence). CDR3 in amino acids: CSARDRGGRGSGEQYV. The CDR3 coding sequence is TGCAGTGCTAGAGATAGGGGCGGTAGGGGGTCAGGCGAGCAGTACGTC.

This chain uses TRBV24-1 with TRBJ2-1; 7 bases are a match to TRBD2. This CDR3 has 14 amino acids. Trimming took 5 bases from V and 4 from J; bases not matched to a gene: 4. Germline CDR1 and CDR2: KGHDR and SFDVKD. The CDR3 region has the DNA TGTGCCACCAGTGTCTCGGGGGGATACAATGAGCAGTTCTTC. This translates into CATSVSGGYNEQFF.

The CDR3 region is CSAPQSRQDQETQYF. CDR3 nucleotide sequence: TGCAGTGCTCCACAAAGCCGACAGGACCAAGAGACCCAGTACTTC. V gene TRBV20-1 combines with J gene TRBJ2-5; perhaps TRBD1 as D (6 bases). Trimming removed 5 bases from V and 0 bases from J, with 16 bases in between. CDR3 size: 15 residues. The germline CDR1 and CDR2 sequences are DFQATT and SNEGSKA (reference sequence).

This chain connects TRBV7-9 to TRBJ2-1, with 7 bases lining up with TRBD2. Looked up from germline, CDR1 is SEHNR and CDR2 is FQNEAQ (reference sequence). The CDR3 loop spans 17 amino acids. The V segment lost 5 bases and the J segment 3 bases; nucleotides outside the gene matches: 13. CDR3 region: CASSPSPQLANYNEQFF. The CDR3 DNA sequence: TGTGCCAGCAGCCCATCCCCCCAACTAGCGAACTACAATGAGCAGTTCTTC.

This clonotype was found once. The genes are TRBV15 and TRBJ2-3; D gene uncertain. Trimming shortened V by 0 bases and J by 6 bases, and 10 bases separated the two germline ends. The CDR3 has 14 amino acids. The germline V gene has CDR1 LNHNV and CDR2 YYDKDF (reference sequence). CDR3 amino acids: CATSRDSGLDTQYF. CDR3 nucleotide sequence: TGTGCCACCAGCAGAGATAGTGGGCTGGATACGCAGTATTTT.

The gene calls are TRBV9 and TRBJ1-3; tentative D call: TRBD1 (6 bases). The V and J ends lost 3 bases and 0 bases respectively, with 10 bases between them. The CDR3 has 15 residues. From germline, CDR1 is SGDLS and CDR2 YYNGEE. The CDR3 bases are TGTGCCAGCAGCGATGACAGGAACTCTGGAAACACCATATATTTT. This translates into CASSDDRNSGNTIYF.

This clonotype was observed once. The chain links TRBV29-1 to TRBJ2-1, with 8 bases that match TRBD1. In germline, CDR1 is SQVTM, CDR2 ANQGSEA. This CDR3 region has 15 residues. Germline trimming cut 6 bases from V and 7 bases from J; bases unmatched to any gene: 14. CDR3 amino acids: CSVKPGTGALNEQFF. For the CDR3, the DNA is TGCAGCGTCAAACCCGGGACAGGTGCGTTAAATGAGCAGTTCTTC.

The genes are TRBV14 and TRBJ1-1; unclear D gene. The V end lost 3 bases, the J end lost 4 bases, and 12 bases lay between the germline ends. The CDR3 length is 14 residues. CDR1 is SGHDN, CDR2 FVKESK, per germline. The chain's CDR3 is CASSQGNIGTEAFF. As DNA, the CDR3 is TGTGCCAGCAGCCAGGGAAACATCGGCACTGAAGCTTTCTTT.

This clonotype has just one count. The rearrangement links TRBV6-5 to TRBJ1-4; D might be TRBD1 (5 bases). This CDR3 has 15 residues. V was pared by 6 bases and J by 1 base, with 12 bases between. CDR1 is MNHEY, CDR2 SVGAGI, per germline. CDR3 in amino acids: CASRGGILTNEKLFF. Written as DNA, the CDR3 is TGTGCCAGCAGGGGGGGGATATTAACTAATGAAAAACTGTTTTTT.

The chain combines TRBV9 with TRBJ2-1; TRBD1 might be the D (6 bases). The CDR3 has 16 residues. V was clipped by 3 bases and J by 5 bases, with 18 bases between them. Germline CDR1 and CDR2: SGDLS and YYNGEE. CDR3 nucleotide sequence: TGTGCCAGCAGCGGAAAACAGGGTGATTTGGACAATGAGCAGTTCTTC. Its translation: CASSGKQGDLDNEQFF. Full variable domain (missing parts from reference TRBV9 and TRBJ2-1): DSGVTQTPKHLITATGQRVTLRCSPRSGDLSVYWYQQSLDQGLQFLIQYYNGEERAKGNILERFSAQQFPDLHSELNLSSLELGDSALYFCASSGKQGDLDNEQFFGPGTRLTVL.

This chain joins TRBV6-2 or TRBV6-3 and TRBJ2-1; D may be TRBD2 (6 bases). V was cut by 5 bases and J by 0 bases, with 8 bases left in between. The CDR3 is 14 residues long. Germline-derived CDR1 and CDR2 are MNHEY and SVGEGT. The CDR3 here is CASSNSGSYNEQFF. DNA of the CDR3: TGTGCCAGCAGTAATAGCGGCTCCTACAATGAGCAGTTCTTC.